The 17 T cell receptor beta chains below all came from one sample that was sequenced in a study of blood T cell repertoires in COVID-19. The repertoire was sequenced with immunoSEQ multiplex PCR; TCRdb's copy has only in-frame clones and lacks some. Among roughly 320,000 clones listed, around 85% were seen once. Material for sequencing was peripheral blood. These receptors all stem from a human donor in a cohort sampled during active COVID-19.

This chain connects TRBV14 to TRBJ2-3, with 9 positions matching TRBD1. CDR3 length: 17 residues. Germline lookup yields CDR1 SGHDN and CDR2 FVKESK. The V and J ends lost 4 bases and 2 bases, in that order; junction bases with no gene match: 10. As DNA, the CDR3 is TGTGCCAGCAGCCTCTTCGGGGGGACAGGGAACACAGATACGCAGTATTTT. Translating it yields CASSLFGGTGNTDTQYF.

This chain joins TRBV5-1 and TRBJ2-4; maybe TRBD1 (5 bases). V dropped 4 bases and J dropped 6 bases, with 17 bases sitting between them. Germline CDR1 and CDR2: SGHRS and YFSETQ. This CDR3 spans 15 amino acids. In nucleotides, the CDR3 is TGCGCCAGCAGCCCGCCCGCAGGGCTCAGAAACATTCAGTACTTC. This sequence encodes CASSPPAGLRNIQYF. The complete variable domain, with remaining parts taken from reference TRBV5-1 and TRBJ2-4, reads KAGVTQTPRYLIKTRGQQVTLSCSPISGHRSVSWYQQTPGQGLQFLFEYFSETQRNKGNFPGRFSGRQFSNSRSEMNVSTLELGDSALYLCASSPPAGLRNIQYFGAGTRLSVL.

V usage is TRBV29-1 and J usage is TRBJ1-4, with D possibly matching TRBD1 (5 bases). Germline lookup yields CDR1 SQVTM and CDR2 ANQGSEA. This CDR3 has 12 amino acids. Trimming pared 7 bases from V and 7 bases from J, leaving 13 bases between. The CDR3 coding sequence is TGCAGCGCCAGGGATTTGAGTGAAAAACTGTTTTTT. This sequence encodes CSARDLSEKLFF.

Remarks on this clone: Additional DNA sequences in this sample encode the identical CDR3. CDR3 sequence (DNA): TGTGCCAGCTCACCACAAGGGGCCACAGATACGCAGTATTTT. It is translated as CASSPQGATDTQYF. This sequence joins TRBV18 and TRBJ2-3; D might be TRBD1 (5 bases). This CDR3 is 14 amino acids long. The germline CDR1 and CDR2 sequences are KGHSH and LQKENI. Trimming took off 1 base at V and 2 bases at J, with 7 bases between the two ends.

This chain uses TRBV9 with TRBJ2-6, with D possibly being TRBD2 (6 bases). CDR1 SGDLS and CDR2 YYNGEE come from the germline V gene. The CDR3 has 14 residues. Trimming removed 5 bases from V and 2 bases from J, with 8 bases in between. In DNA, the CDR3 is TGTGCCAGCAGGGGAGGTGCTGGGGCCAACGTCCTGACTTTC. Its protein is CASRGGAGANVLTF.

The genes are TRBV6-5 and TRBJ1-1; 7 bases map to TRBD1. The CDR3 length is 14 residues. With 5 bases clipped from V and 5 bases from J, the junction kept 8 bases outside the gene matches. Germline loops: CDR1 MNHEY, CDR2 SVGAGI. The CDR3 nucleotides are TGTGCCAGCAGTCCCGGAGGGGGCGGAACTGAAGCTTTCTTT. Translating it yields CASSPGGGGTEAFF.

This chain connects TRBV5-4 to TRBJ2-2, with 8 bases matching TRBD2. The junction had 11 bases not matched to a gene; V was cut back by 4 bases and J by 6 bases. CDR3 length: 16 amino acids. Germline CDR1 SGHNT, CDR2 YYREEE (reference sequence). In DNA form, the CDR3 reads TGTGCCAGCAGCACCCCCCTGGGCGGGGGGTCCGGGGAGCTGTTTTTT. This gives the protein CASSTPLGGGSGELFF.

CDR3 protein: CASSLQTGRRDGYTF. Here the CDR3 DNA reads TGTGCCAGCAGCTTACAAACAGGGCGTAGGGATGGCTACACCTTC. The V call is TRBV7-9, the J call TRBJ1-2; TRBD1 might be the D (6 bases). Germline values: CDR1 SEHNR, CDR2 FQNEAQ (reference sequence). The CDR3 spans 15 residues. Trimming took off 2 bases at V and 6 bases at J, with 16 bases between the two ends.

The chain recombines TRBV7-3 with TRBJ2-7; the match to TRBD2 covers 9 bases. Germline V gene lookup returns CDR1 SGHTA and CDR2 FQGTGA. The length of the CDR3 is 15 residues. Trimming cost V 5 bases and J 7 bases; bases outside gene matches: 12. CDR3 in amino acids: CASSPRAGGVSEQYF. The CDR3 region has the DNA TGTGCCAGCAGCCCGAGAGCGGGGGGAGTTTCGGAGCAGTACTTC.

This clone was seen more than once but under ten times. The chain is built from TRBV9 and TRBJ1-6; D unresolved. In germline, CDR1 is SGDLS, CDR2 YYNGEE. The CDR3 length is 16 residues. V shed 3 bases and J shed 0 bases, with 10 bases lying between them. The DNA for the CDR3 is TGTGCCAGCAGCGGGGGAGGCAGCTCCTATAATTCACCCCTCCACTTT. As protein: CASSGGGSSYNSPLHF. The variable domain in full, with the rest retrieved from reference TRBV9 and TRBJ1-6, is DSGVTQTPKHLITATGQRVTLRCSPRSGDLSVYWYQQSLDQGLQFLIQYYNGEERAKGNILERFSAQQFPDLHSELNLSSLELGDSALYFCASSGGGSSYNSPLHFGNGTRLTVT.

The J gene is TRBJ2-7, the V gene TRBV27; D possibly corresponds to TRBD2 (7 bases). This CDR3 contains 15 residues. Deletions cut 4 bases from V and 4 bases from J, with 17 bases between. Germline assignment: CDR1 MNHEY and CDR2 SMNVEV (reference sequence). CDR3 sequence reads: CASSSPGGHRYEQYF. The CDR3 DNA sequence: TGTGCCAGCAGTTCCCCCGGGGGGCATCGTTACGAGCAGTACTTC.

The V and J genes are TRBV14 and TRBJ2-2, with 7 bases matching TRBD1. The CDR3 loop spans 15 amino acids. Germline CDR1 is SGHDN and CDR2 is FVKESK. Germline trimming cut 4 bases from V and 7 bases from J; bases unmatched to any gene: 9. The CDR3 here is CASSPRGWDSGELFF. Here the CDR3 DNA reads TGTGCCAGCAGCCCCAGGGGATGGGACAGCGGGGAGCTGTTTTTT. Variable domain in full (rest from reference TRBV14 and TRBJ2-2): EAGVTQFPSHSVIEKGQTVTLRCDPISGHDNLYWYRRVMGKEIKFLLHFVKESKQDESGMPNNRFLAERTGGTYSTLKVQPAELEDSGVYFCASSPRGWDSGELFFGEGSRLTVL.

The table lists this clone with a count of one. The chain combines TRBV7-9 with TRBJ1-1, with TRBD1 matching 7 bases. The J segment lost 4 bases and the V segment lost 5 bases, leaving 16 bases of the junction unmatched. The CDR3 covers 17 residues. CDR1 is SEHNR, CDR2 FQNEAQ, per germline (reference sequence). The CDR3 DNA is TGTGCCAGCAGCCACGACAGGGTGCTGGTAAATAGCACTGAAGCTTTCTTT. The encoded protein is CASSHDRVLVNSTEAFF.

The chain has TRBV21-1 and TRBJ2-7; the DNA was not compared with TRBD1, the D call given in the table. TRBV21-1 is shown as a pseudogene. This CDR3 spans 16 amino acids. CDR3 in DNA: TGTGCCAGCAGCGTCCCGGGACAGGGTAATTCCCACGAGCAGTACTTC. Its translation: CASSVPGQGNSHEQYF.

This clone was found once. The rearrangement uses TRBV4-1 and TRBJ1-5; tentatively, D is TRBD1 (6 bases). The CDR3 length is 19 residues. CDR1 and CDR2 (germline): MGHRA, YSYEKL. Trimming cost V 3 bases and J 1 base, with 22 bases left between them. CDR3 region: CASSHPPGHGLGSNQPQHF. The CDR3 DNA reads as TGCGCCAGCAGCCACCCTCCGGGACACGGATTAGGGAGCAATCAGCCCCAGCATTTT.

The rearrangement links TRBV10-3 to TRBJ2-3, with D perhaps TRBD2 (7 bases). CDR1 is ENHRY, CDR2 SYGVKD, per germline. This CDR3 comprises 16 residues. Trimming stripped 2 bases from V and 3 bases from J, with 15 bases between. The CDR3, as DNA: TGTGCCATCAGTGAGAGATCGGGGGGCCTTACAGATACGCAGTATTTT. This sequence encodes CAISERSGGLTDTQYF.

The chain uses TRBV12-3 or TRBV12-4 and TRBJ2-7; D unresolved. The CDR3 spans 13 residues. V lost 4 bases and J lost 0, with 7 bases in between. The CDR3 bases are TGTGCCAGCAGTTCGCAGGTCTCCTACGAGCAGTACTTC. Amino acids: CASSSQVSYEQYF.